Reported below is one T cell receptor (beta chain). After removal of 6 bases from V and 2 bases from J, the junction contained 4 bases not matched to a gene. This CDR3 region has 14 residues. The germline V gene encodes CDR1 MDHEN and CDR2 SYDVKM. In assigning cohorts, the study relied on participant-reported clinical history. Recovered status applied to Cohort 3 donors who had two consecutive negative PCRs. It also applied to those with clearance or with symptom resolution. This record belongs to a study of blood T cell repertoires in COVID-19. Study processing details: Estimation of nucleated cell counts relied on the amplification of reference gene primers. The repertoire was sequenced with immunoSEQ multiplex PCR; TCRdb's copy has only in-frame clones and lacks some. V, J and clone size are those of that table, while D and trimming were read from the DNA. The sample includes about 200,000 clones, more than 80% of them seen just once.

The sequence was obtained from a woman between 18 and 29 years old who had recovered from COVID-19. The V gene is TRBV28, the J gene TRBJ2-7; 10 bases line up with TRBD1. The sample comprised PBMCs or T cells enriched from blood (not recorded which). In DNA form, the CDR3 reads TGTGCCAGCAGGCGGGGGACAGGGGCCTACGAGCAGTACTTC. The encoded protein is CASRRGTGAYEQYF.